In its sample, the clone carrying this T cell receptor beta chain was seen a few times. Its antigen is unknown. The data were obtained in a study of human T cells and chemical hapten exposure. Study-wide results and limits: After DPC sensitization, TCRs above 1 in 1000 frequency showed no change.

TCRdb independently ran MiXCR on the RACE reads; one entry per CDR3 protein. The sample has about 65,000 distinct CDR3 sequences; around 6.3% are singletons. V was pared by 1 base and J by 3 bases, with 10 bases of the junction left unmatched. The CDR3 contains 19 residues. The germline V gene has CDR1 MDHEN and CDR2 SYDVKM. The time point denotes: healthy volunteer bleed at 6 weeks. From whole blood left unfractionated, total RNA was extracted. This receptor was identified in a female donor in good health. Some clones in this sample may be carry-over from other donors' samples. The chain recombines TRBV28 with TRBJ2-2; 11 bases are shared with TRBD2. The sequencing sample was made of whole blood. CDR3 in DNA: TGTGCCAGCAGTTTATTGGGACTAGCGGAAGTTGGGGACACCGGGGAGCTGTTTTTT. Protein sequence: CASSLLGLAEVGDTGELFF.